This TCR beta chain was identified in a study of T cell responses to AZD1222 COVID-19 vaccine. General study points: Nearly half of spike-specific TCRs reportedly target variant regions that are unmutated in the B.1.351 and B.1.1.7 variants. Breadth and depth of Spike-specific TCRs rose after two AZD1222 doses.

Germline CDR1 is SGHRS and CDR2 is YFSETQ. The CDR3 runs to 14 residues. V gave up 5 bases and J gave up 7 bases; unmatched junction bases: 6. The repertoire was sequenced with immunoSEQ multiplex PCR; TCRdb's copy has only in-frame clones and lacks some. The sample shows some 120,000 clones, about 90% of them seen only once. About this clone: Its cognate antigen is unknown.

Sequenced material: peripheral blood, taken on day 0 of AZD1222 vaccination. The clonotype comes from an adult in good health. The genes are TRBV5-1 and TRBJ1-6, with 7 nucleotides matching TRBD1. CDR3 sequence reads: CASRTGTTNSPLHF. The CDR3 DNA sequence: TGCGCCAGCAGGACAGGGACTACCAATTCACCCCTCCACTTT.